Listed here is a single TCR beta chain. It may be a read error: a sequence one base away is much more abundant. The sample is drawn from a study of shared clonotypes between healthy human individuals. Sequencing was performed with immunoSEQ multiplex PCR; in TCRdb, only in-frame clones are kept and a portion is missing. The table lists fewer than 650,000 clones, about three quarters of them singletons, with 10% to 15% in the top ten. This CDR3 has 15 residues. From germline, CDR1 is MNHEY and CDR2 SMNVEV (reference sequence). The chain is built from TRBV27 and TRBJ2-7; D possibly corresponds to TRBD2 (5 bases). The sequence came from a woman aged 40 to 55 in good health. Some clones in this sample may be carry-over from other donors' samples. The sequenced sample consisted of PBMCs. The CDR3 here is CASSFSMGSDYVQYF. The CDR3 DNA reads TGTGCCAGCAGTTTTTCGATGGGGAGTGACTACGTGCAGTACTTC.